This T cell receptor (beta chain) was sequenced in a study of blood T cell repertoires in COVID-19. Overall study context: There were acute and convalescent COVID-19 samples, and they came from the United States, Italy and Spain.

The repertoire was sequenced with immunoSEQ multiplex PCR; TCRdb's copy has only in-frame clones and lacks some. This sample yields about 380,000 clones, of which around 84% are seen a single time; 0.85% to 1.3% belongs to the top ten. The TCR comes from a human donor with acute or convalescent COVID-19. The donor label of this sample is uncertain. What was sequenced was peripheral blood.

CDR3 amino acids: CASSLTSGATYEQYF. For the CDR3, the DNA is TGTGCCAGCAGTTTGACTAGCGGGGCTACCTACGAGCAGTACTTC. This chain joins TRBV27 and TRBJ2-7; 11 nucleotides align to TRBD2. The CDR3 is 15 amino acids. V trimming: 3 bases; J trimming: 2 bases; junction bases outside the gene matches: 3. In germline, CDR1 is MNHEY, CDR2 SMNVEV (reference sequence).